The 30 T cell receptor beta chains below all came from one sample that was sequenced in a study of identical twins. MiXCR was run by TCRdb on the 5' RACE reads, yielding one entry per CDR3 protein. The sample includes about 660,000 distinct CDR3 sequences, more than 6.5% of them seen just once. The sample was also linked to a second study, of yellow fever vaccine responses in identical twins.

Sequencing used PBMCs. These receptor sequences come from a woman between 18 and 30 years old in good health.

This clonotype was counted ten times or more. The CDR3 loop is CACRREDSYGYTF. CDR3 DNA: TGTGCCTGTAGAAGGGAAGACTCCTATGGCTACACCTTC. The genes are TRBV5-6 and TRBJ1-2; D is unresolved. V was trimmed by 10 bases and J by 4 bases, leaving 17 bases between them. This CDR3 spans 13 amino acids. Germline V lookup: CDR1 SGHDT, CDR2 YYEEEE.

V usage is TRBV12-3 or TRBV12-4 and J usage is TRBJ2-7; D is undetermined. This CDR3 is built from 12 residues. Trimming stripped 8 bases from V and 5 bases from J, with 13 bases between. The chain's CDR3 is CASSGQRNEQYF. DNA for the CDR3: TGTGCCAGCTCGGGCCAAAGGAACGAGCAGTACTTC.

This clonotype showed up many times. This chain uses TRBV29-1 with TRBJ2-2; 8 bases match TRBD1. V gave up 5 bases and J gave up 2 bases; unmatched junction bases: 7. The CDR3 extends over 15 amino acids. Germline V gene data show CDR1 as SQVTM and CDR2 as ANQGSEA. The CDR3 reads CSVTQGTGNTGELFF. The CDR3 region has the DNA TGCAGCGTTACCCAGGGGACAGGCAACACCGGGGAGCTGTTTTTT.

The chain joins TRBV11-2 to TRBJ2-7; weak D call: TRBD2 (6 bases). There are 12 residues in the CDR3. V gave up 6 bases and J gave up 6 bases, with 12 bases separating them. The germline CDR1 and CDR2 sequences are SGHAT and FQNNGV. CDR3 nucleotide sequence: TGTGCCAGCAGTCAACTAGCTGGCGAGCAGTACTTC. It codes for CASSQLAGEQYF. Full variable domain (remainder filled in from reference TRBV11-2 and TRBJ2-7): EAGVAQSPRYKIIEKRQSVAFWCNPISGHATLYWYQQILGQGPKLLIQFQNNGVVDDSQLPKDRFSAERLKGVDSTLKIQPAKLEDSAVYLCASSQLAGEQYFGPGTRLTVT.

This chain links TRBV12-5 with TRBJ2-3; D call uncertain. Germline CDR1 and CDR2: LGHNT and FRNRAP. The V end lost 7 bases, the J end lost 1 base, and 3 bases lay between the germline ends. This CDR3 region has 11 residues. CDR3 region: CASVGTDTQYF. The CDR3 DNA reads TGTGCTAGTGTTGGCACAGATACGCAGTATTTT.

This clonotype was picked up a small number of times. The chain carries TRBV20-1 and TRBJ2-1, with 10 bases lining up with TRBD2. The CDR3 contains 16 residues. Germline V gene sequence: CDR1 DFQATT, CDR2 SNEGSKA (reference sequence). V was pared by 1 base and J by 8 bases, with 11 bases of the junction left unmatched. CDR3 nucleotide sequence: TGCAGTGCTAGAGCCCAGCGGGGGGGCCTTGTGGATGAGCAGTTCTTC. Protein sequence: CSARAQRGGLVDEQFF.

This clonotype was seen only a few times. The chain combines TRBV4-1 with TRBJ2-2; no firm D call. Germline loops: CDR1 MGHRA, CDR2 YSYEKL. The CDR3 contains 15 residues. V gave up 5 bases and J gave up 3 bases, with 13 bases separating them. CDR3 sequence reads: CASSSGAEDTGELFF. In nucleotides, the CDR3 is TGCGCCAGCAGCTCCGGCGCAGAGGACACCGGGGAGCTGTTTTTT.

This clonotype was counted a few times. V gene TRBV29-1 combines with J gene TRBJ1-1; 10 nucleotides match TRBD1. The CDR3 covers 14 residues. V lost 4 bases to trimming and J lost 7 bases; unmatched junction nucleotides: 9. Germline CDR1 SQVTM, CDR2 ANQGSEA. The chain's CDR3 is CSVVRDRGGYEAFF. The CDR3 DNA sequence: TGCAGCGTTGTTCGGGACAGGGGAGGGTATGAAGCTTTCTTT.

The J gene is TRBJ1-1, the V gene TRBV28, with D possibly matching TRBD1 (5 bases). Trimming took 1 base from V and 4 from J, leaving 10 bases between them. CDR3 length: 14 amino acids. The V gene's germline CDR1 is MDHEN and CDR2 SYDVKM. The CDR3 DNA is TGTGCCAGCAGTTTATTTAGCGGGGGCACTGAAGCTTTCTTT. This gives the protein CASSLFSGGTEAFF.

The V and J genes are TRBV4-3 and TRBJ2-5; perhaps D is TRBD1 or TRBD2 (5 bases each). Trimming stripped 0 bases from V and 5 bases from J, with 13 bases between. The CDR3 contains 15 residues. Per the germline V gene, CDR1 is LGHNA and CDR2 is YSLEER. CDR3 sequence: CASSQDRGAGETQYF. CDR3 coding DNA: TGCGCCAGCAGCCAAGATAGAGGGGCCGGGGAGACCCAGTACTTC.

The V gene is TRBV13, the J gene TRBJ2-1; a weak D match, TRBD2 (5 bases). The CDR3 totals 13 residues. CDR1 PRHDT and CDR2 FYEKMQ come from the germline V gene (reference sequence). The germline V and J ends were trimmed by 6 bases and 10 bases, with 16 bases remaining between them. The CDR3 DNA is TGTGCCAGCAGTTACCTAGCCTTCCGGGAGCAGTTCTTC. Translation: CASSYLAFREQFF.

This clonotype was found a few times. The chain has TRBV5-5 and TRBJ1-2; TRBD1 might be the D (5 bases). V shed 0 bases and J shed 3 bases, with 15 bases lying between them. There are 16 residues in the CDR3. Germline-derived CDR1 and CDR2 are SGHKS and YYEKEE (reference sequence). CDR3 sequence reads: CASSLGPRGVDYGYTF. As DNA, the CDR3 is TGTGCCAGCAGCTTGGGGCCCCGGGGGGTGGACTATGGCTACACCTTC.

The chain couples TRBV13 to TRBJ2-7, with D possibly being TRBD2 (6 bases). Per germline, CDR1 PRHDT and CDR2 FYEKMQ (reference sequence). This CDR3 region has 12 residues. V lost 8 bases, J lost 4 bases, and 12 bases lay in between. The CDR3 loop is CASGVRDYEQYF. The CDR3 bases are TGTGCCAGCGGGGTGCGGGATTACGAGCAGTACTTC.

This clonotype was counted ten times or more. The CDR3, as DNA: TGTGCCAGCAGTTTTAGCGGGAGGATTAAAGGCGAGCAGTACTTC. Translated, it gives CASSFSGRIKGEQYF. This chain connects TRBV12-3 or TRBV12-4 to TRBJ2-7; 10 bases line up with TRBD2. The V and J ends lost 3 bases and 6 bases, in that order; junction bases with no gene match: 8. The length of the CDR3 is 15 residues.

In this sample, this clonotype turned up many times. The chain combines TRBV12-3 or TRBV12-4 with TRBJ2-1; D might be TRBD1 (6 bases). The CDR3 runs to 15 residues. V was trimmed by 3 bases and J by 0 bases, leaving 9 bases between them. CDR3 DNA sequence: TGTGCCAGCAGTTTCGGACAGCTCTCCTACAATGAGCAGTTCTTC. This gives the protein CASSFGQLSYNEQFF.

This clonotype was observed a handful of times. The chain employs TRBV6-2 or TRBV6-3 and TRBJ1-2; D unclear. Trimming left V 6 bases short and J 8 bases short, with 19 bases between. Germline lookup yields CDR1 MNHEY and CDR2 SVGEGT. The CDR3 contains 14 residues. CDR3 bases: TGTGCCAGCAGCCTCCCCATCGAGGTGGGAGGCTACACCTTC. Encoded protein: CASSLPIEVGGYTF.

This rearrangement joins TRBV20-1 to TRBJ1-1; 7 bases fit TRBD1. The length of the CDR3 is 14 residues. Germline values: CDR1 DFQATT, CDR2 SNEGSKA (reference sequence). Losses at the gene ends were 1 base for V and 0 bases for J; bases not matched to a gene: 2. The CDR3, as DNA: TGCAGTGCTAGAGGGAGGGGGCTGAACACTGAAGCTTTCTTT. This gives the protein CSARGRGLNTEAFF.

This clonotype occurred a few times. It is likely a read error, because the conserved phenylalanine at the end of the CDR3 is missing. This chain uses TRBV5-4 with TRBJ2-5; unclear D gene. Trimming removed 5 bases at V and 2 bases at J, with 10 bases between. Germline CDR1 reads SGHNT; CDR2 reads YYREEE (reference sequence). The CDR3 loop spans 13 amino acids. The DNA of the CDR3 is TGTGCCAGCAGTCCGGGTCTACAAGAGACCCAGTACCTC. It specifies CASSPGLQETQYL.

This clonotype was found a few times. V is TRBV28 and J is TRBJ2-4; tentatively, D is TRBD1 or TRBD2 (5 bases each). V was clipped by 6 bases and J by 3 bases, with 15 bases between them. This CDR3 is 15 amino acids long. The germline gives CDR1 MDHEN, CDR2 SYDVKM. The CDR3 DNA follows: TGTGCCAGCAGCCCCGAGGGGTTCGTCAAAAACATTCAGTACTTC. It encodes CASSPEGFVKNIQYF.

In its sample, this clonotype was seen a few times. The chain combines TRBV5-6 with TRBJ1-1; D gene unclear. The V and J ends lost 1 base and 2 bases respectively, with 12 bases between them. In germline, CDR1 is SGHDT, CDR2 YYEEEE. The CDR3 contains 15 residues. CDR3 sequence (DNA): TGTGCCAGCAGCTTGTTGCCACCCAGTAACACTGAAGCTTTCTTT. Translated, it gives CASSLLPPSNTEAFF.

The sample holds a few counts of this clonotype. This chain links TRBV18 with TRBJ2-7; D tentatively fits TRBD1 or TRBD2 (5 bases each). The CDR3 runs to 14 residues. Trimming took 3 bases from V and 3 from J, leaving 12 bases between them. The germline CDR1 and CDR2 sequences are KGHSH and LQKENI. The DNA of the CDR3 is TGTGCCAGCTCACCGGGACCTCGGGTCTACGAGCAGTACTTC. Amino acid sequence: CASSPGPRVYEQYF. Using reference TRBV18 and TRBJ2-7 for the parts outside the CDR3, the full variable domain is NAGVMQNPRHLVRRRGQEARLRCSPMKGHSHVYWYRQLPEEGLKFMVYLQKENIIDESGMPKERFSAEFPKEGPSILRIQQVVRGDSAAYFCASSPGPRVYEQYFGPGTRLTVT.

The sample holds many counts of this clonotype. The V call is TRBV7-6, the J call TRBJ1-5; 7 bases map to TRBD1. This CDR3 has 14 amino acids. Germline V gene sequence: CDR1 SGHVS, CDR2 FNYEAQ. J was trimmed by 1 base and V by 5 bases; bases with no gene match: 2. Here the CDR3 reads CASSATGSNQPQHF. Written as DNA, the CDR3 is TGTGCCAGCAGCGCGACAGGGAGCAATCAGCCCCAGCATTTT.

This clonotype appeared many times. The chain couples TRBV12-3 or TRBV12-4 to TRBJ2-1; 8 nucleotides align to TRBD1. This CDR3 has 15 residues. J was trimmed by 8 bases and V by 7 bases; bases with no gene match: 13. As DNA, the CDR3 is TGTGCCAGCACCAGGACAGGGCTTAAGCGGGATGAGCAGTTCTTC. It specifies CASTRTGLKRDEQFF.

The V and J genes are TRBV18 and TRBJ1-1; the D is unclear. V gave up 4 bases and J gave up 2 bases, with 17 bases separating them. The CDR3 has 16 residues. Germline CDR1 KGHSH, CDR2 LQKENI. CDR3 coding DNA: TGTGCCAGCTCACTCTCGGGGAGGCCTTTAAACACTGAAGCTTTCTTT. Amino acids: CASSLSGRPLNTEAFF.

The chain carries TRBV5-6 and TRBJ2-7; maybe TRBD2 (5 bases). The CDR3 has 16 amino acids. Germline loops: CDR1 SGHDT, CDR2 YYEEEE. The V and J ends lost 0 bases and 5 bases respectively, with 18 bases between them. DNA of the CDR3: TGTGCCAGCAGCTTGGCCGGGGTTGGTAGATCGGACGAGCAGTACTTC. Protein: CASSLAGVGRSDEQYF.

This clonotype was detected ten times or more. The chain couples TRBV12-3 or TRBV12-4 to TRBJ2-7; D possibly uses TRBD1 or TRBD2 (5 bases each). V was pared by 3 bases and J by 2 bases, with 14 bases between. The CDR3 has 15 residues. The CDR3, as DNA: TGTGCCAGCAGTTTGGGCAGCTTGGGGGCCTACGAGCAGTACTTC. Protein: CASSLGSLGAYEQYF.

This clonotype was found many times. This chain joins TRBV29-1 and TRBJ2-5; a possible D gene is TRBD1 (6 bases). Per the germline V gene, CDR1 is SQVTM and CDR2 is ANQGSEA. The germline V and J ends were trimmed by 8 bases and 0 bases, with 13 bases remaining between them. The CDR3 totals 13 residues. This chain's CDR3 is CSTKRDNQETQYF. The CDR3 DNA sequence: TGCAGCACCAAAAGGGACAACCAAGAGACCCAGTACTTC.

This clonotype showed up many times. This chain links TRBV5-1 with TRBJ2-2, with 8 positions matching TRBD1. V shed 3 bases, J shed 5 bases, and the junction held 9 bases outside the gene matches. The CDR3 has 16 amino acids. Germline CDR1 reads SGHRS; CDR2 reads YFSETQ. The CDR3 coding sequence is TGCGCCAGCAGCTCACGGGGGACAGGAGGAACCGGGGAGCTGTTTTTT. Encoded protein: CASSSRGTGGTGELFF.

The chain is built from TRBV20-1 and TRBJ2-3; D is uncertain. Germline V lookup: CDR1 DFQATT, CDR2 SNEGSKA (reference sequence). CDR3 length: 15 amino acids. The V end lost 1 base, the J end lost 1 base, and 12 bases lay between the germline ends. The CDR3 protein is CSARGNGFGTDTQYF. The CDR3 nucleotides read TGCAGTGCTAGAGGAAACGGCTTCGGCACAGATACGCAGTATTTT.

This chain's CDR3 is CASSLGGGNSNQPQHF. The CDR3 DNA follows: TGTGCCAGCAGCCTAGGGGGGGGAAATAGCAATCAGCCCCAGCATTTT. The genes are TRBV7-8 and TRBJ1-5, with D maybe TRBD1 (6 bases). Germline lookup yields CDR1 SGHVS and CDR2 FQNEAQ. V was shortened by 5 bases and J by 0 bases, with 14 bases between the two germline ends. The CDR3 is 16 residues long.